These 12 T cell receptor beta chains originate from one sample sequenced in a study of blood T cell repertoires in COVID-19. Sequenced by immunoSEQ multiplex PCR; TCRdb stores in-frame clones only, minus some. The sample contains 250,000 to 300,000 clones, 80% to 90% of which appear only once. Sequences were obtained from PBMCs or T cells enriched from blood (not recorded which). Every receptor here comes from a woman aged 50 to 60 who had recovered from COVID-19.

The chain joins TRBV5-5 to TRBJ2-7; the D is unclear. CDR3 size: 13 residues. The V and J ends lost 0 bases and 2 bases respectively, with 6 bases between them. Germline assignment: CDR1 SGHKS and CDR2 YYEKEE (reference sequence). The CDR3 coding sequence is TGTGCCAGCAGCTTGGTACTCCCCTACGAGCAGTACTTC. Translation: CASSLVLPYEQYF.

The V and J genes are TRBV7-2 and TRBJ2-1; D is perhaps TRBD2 (6 bases). V lost 1 base and J 10 bases, leaving 11 bases between the germline ends. This CDR3 is built from 13 residues. The germline V gene encodes CDR1 SGHTA and CDR2 FQGNSA. The DNA for the CDR3 is TGTGCCAGCAGCTTAGTTAGCGGAGAGGAGCAGTTCTTC. Amino acids: CASSLVSGEEQFF.

V is TRBV27 and J is TRBJ2-1, with D maybe TRBD2 (6 bases). CDR1 is MNHEY and CDR2 is SMNVEV in the germline V gene (reference sequence). CDR3 size: 14 residues. V was cut by 4 bases and J by 2 bases, with 9 bases left in between. This CDR3 is CASSYSGAYNEQFF. CDR3 DNA sequence: TGTGCCAGCAGTTACTCGGGAGCCTACAATGAGCAGTTCTTC.

This chain uses TRBV3-1 (or the pseudogene TRBV3-2) with TRBJ2-7, with TRBD2 identical over 7 bases. The CDR3 is 16 amino acids. Per the germline V gene, CDR1 is LGHDT and CDR2 is YNNKEL (reference sequence). The J segment lost 7 bases and the V segment lost 3 bases, leaving 15 bases of the junction unmatched. The CDR3 loop is CASSHSGGGWLEEQYF. The CDR3 DNA is TGTGCCAGCAGCCATTCTGGGGGGGGTTGGCTAGAAGAGCAGTACTTC.

This rearrangement joins TRBV3-1 (or the pseudogene TRBV3-2) to TRBJ2-2, with TRBD2 identical over 8 bases. J was trimmed by 3 bases and V by 1 base; bases with no gene match: 4. This CDR3 region has 16 residues. The germline gives CDR1 LGHDT, CDR2 YNNKEL (reference sequence). DNA for the CDR3: TGTGCCAGCAGCCAAGCGGGGGGGTTGGACACCGGGGAGCTGTTTTTT. Its protein is CASSQAGGLDTGELFF.

The V call is TRBV7-2, the J call TRBJ1-1; possible D gene TRBD1, 5 bases. Trimming removed 0 bases at V and 8 bases at J, with 7 bases between. CDR1 is SGHTA, CDR2 FQGNSA, per germline. This CDR3 contains 12 residues. The CDR3 bases are TGTGCCAGCAGCTTAGCTGGGGCAGAAGCTTTCTTT. Its protein is CASSLAGAEAFF.

This chain uses TRBV3-1 (or the pseudogene TRBV3-2) with TRBJ1-2; unclear D gene. Trimming pared 2 bases from V and 4 bases from J, leaving 5 bases between. The CDR3 loop spans 12 amino acids. The germline gives CDR1 LGHDT, CDR2 YNNKEL (reference sequence). The CDR3 spells CASSQSGYGYTF. DNA of the CDR3: TGTGCCAGCAGCCAATCGGGCTATGGCTACACCTTC.

CDR3 protein: CASSHPGDSAGTQYF. The CDR3 nucleotides read TGTGCCAGCAGCCATCCCGGGGACTCGGCAGGTACGCAGTATTTT. This chain uses TRBV4-2 with TRBJ2-3, with D perhaps TRBD2 (6 bases). CDR3 size: 15 residues. V dropped 3 bases and J dropped 8 bases, with 18 bases sitting between them. The germline gives CDR1 LGHNA, CDR2 YNFKEQ.

Only a few counts were recorded for this clone. This chain connects TRBV6-5 to TRBJ2-7; 7 bases match TRBD2. The J segment lost 3 bases and the V segment lost 6 bases, leaving 5 bases of the junction unmatched. The CDR3 covers 13 residues. The germline V gene has CDR1 MNHEY and CDR2 SVGAGI. Here the CDR3 reads CASRDSGGYEQYF. In nucleotides, the CDR3 is TGTGCCAGCAGAGACTCGGGGGGCTACGAGCAGTACTTC.

The rearrangement joins TRBV7-3 to TRBJ2-5; D is uncertain. Trimming shortened V by 2 bases and J by 5 bases, and 9 bases separated the two germline ends. This CDR3 is built from 13 residues. The germline V gene has CDR1 SGHTA and CDR2 FQGTGA. In DNA form, the CDR3 reads TGTGCCAGCAGCTTAGGGCAAAAGGAGACCCAGTACTTC. Its translation: CASSLGQKETQYF. The full variable domain, in which reference TRBV7-3 and TRBJ2-5 provide the parts outside the CDR3, is GAGVSQTPSNKVTEKGKYVELRCDPISGHTALYWYRQSLGQGPEFLIYFQGTGAADDSGLPNDRFFAVRPEGSVSTLKIQRTERGDSAVYLCASSLGQKETQYFGPGTRLLVL.

This rearrangement joins TRBV7-2 to TRBJ2-7; 8 nucleotides line up with TRBD1. Germline V lookup: CDR1 SGHTA, CDR2 FQGNSA. V shed 5 bases, J shed 6 bases, and the junction held 12 bases outside the gene matches. This CDR3 spans 15 amino acids. The CDR3 reads CASSLGTGFPSEQYF. CDR3 DNA: TGTGCCAGCAGCCTTGGGACAGGCTTTCCCTCCGAGCAGTACTTC.

DNA for the CDR3: TGTGCCACCTTAAGGGCACAGGGGGCGATGAATGAGCAGTTCTTC. Translating gives CATLRAQGAMNEQFF. The genes are TRBV18 and TRBJ2-1; 9 bases map to TRBD1. The CDR3 length is 15 residues. Unmatched junction bases numbered 14, after V lost 10 bases and J lost 7 bases. CDR1 is KGHSH and CDR2 is LQKENI in the germline V gene.